This entry describes one T cell receptor beta chain. Its antigen is not identified. The data belong to a study of CD4 T cells in relation to SARS-CoV-2 and coronaviruses. Study findings and constraints: In roughly 61% of donors, memory CD4+ clonotypes crossrecognized SARS-CoV-2 and at least one common cold coronavirus spike.

Some clones are missing from TCRdb's copy, which holds only in-frame ones; the method was immunoSEQ multiplex PCR. The sample carries 25,000 or so clones, more than 65% recorded once. The germline V gene encodes CDR1 SEHNR and CDR2 FQNEAQ (reference sequence). The CDR3 is 15 residues long. V gave up 1 base and J gave up 6 bases; unmatched junction bases: 7. CD4+ T cells from unexposed donors were obtained before the COVID-19 pandemic (2011-2018). Isolation of CD4+ T cells took place after approximately 10 days in culture. On days 3 and 7, cultures got half fresh IL-2 medium. The receptor was isolated from a human donor in good health. This chain connects TRBV7-9 to TRBJ2-5; TRBD1 aligns across 8 bases. Sequencing input: CD4+ T cells from PBMCs, cultured in vitro. CDR3 coding DNA: TGTGCCAGCAGCTTAGTCGGACAGGGTATGAAGACCCAGTACTTC. Encoded protein: CASSLVGQGMKTQYF. The variable domain in full, completed from reference TRBV7-9 and TRBJ2-5, reads DTGVSQNPRHKITKRGQNVTFRCDPISEHNRLYWYRQTLGQGPEFLTYFQNEAQLEKSRLLSDRFSAERPKGSFSTLEIQRTEQGDSAMYLCASSLVGQGMKTQYFGPGTRLLVL.